One sample yielded the 11 T cell receptor beta chains listed below, sequenced in a study of blood T cell repertoires in COVID-19. The method was immunoSEQ multiplex PCR; TCRdb's version includes in-frame clones alone and lacks a portion of them. The table lists fewer than 200,000 clones, nearly 80% of them singletons. The sequencing sample was made of peripheral blood. These receptors came from a woman in her 70s with acute or convalescent COVID-19.

This chain links TRBV19 with TRBJ1-3; a weak D match, TRBD1 (5 bases). V gave up 2 bases and J gave up 3 bases, with 11 bases separating them. The CDR3 sequence is 15 residues long. Germline V CDR1 and CDR2: LNHDA, SQIVND (reference sequence). CDR3 loop: CASSIQGVNGNTIYF. CDR3 nucleotide sequence: TGTGCCAGTAGTATACAGGGCGTGAATGGAAACACCATATATTTT.

The chain has TRBV5-5 and TRBJ1-4; 7 bases are shared with TRBD1. There are 14 residues in the CDR3. Per germline, CDR1 SGHKS and CDR2 YYEKEE (reference sequence). The junction had 8 bases not matched to a gene; V was cut back by 4 bases and J by 8 bases. Here the CDR3 DNA reads TGTGCCAGCAGCCAGGGACAGATTTTGGAAAAACTGTTTTTT. Translated: CASSQGQILEKLFF.

The J gene is TRBJ2-5, the V gene TRBV5-4; TRBD1 is a possible D gene (6 bases). V dropped 4 bases and J dropped 2 bases, with 12 bases sitting between them. This CDR3 has 14 residues. The germline gives CDR1 SGHNT, CDR2 YYREEE (reference sequence). CDR3 protein: CASSPGTSQETQYF. CDR3 sequence (DNA): TGTGCCAGCAGCCCTGGGACATCTCAAGAGACCCAGTACTTC.

The genes are TRBV19 and TRBJ1-4; TRBD1 agrees at 8 bases. CDR1 and CDR2 from the germline V gene are LNHDA and SQIVND (reference sequence). This CDR3 has 14 amino acids. V gave up 6 bases and J gave up 8 bases; unmatched junction bases: 8. CDR3 nucleotides: TGTGCCAGTAGCGGACAGGGCGTAGGCGAAAAACTGTTTTTT. Protein sequence: CASSGQGVGEKLFF.

The rearrangement links TRBV2 to TRBJ1-5; 7 bases are shared with TRBD1. Germline trimming cut 6 bases from V and 3 bases from J; bases unmatched to any gene: 5. The CDR3 sequence is 14 residues long. Germline V gives CDR1 SNHLY, CDR2 FYNNEI. The CDR3 is CASRPGQFNQPQHF. In DNA, the CDR3 is TGTGCCAGCAGACCGGGACAGTTCAATCAGCCCCAGCATTTT.

The V gene is TRBV7-9, the J gene TRBJ2-1, with TRBD2 identical over 12 bases. From germline, CDR1 is SEHNR and CDR2 FQNEAQ (reference sequence). V shed 6 bases, J shed 2 bases, and the junction held 2 bases outside the gene matches. The CDR3 is 15 residues long. The CDR3 DNA is TGTGCCAGCAGTTGGACTAGCGGGACCTACAATGAGCAGTTCTTC. Protein: CASSWTSGTYNEQFF.

The chain has TRBV18 and TRBJ1-5, with D maybe TRBD1 (5 bases). V was pared by 2 bases and J by 4 bases, with 9 bases between. The CDR3 loop spans 14 amino acids. Germline CDR1 KGHSH, CDR2 LQKENI. The CDR3 nucleotides read TGTGCCAGCTCACCAGAGACAGATAATCAGCCCCAGCATTTT. Translated, it gives CASSPETDNQPQHF.

This clone was observed once. The chain links TRBV9 to TRBJ1-2, with 9 bases lining up with TRBD1. After removal of 0 bases from V and 6 bases from J, the junction contained 0 bases not matched to a gene. Germline assignment: CDR1 SGDLS and CDR2 YYNGEE. The CDR3 length is 13 residues. Here the CDR3 DNA reads TGTGCCAGCAGCGTAGACAGGGGGCATGGCTACACCTTC. Translated, it gives CASSVDRGHGYTF.

V gene TRBV2 combines with J gene TRBJ1-5; 8 positions agree with TRBD1. V gave up 6 bases and J gave up 3 bases; unmatched junction bases: 4. This CDR3 spans 14 amino acids. Germline V gives CDR1 SNHLY, CDR2 FYNNEI. DNA for the CDR3: TGTGCCAGCAGCGAGGGACAGGACAATCAGCCCCAGCATTTT. Translation: CASSEGQDNQPQHF. The full variable domain, in which reference TRBV2 and TRBJ1-5 provide the parts outside the CDR3, is EPEVTQTPSHQVTQMGQEVILRCVPISNHLYFYWYRQILGQKVEFLVSFYNNEISEKSEIFDDQFSVERPDGSNFTLKIRSTKLEDSAMYFCASSEGQDNQPQHFGDGTRLSIL.

This rearrangement joins TRBV9 to TRBJ2-7; perhaps TRBD2 as D (6 bases). The germline gives CDR1 SGDLS, CDR2 YYNGEE. V was pared by 0 bases and J by 1 base, with 11 bases between. This CDR3 has 15 residues. Here the CDR3 reads CASSVASGLSYEQYF. CDR3 coding DNA: TGTGCCAGCAGCGTAGCGAGCGGGTTATCCTACGAGCAGTACTTC.

The chain carries TRBV5-1 and TRBJ2-2; D may be TRBD1 (5 bases). CDR3 length: 14 residues. Germline loops: CDR1 SGHRS, CDR2 YFSETQ. V was clipped by 2 bases and J by 5 bases, with 10 bases between them. The CDR3: CASSFRALTGELFF. In DNA form, the CDR3 reads TGCGCCAGCAGCTTCAGGGCTTTGACCGGGGAGCTGTTTTTT.